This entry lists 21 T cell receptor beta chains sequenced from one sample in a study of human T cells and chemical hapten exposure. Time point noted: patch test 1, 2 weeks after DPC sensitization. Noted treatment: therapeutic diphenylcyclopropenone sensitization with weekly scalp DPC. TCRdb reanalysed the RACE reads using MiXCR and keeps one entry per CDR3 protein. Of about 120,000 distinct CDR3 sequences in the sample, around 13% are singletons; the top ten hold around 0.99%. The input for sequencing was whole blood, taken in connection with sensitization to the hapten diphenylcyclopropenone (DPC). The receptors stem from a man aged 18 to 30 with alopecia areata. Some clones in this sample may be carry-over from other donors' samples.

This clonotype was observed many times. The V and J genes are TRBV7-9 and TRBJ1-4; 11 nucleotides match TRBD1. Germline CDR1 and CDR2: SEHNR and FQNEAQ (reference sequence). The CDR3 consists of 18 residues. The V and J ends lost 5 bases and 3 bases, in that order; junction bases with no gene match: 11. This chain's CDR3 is CASSPYRTGGLANEKLFF. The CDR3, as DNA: TGTGCCAGCAGCCCCTACCGGACAGGGGGCCTTGCTAATGAAAAACTGTTTTTT. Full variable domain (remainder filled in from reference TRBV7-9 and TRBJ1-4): DTGVSQNPRHKITKRGQNVTFRCDPISEHNRLYWYRQTLGQGPEFLTYFQNEAQLEKSRLLSDRFSAERPKGSFSTLEIQRTEQGDSAMYLCASSPYRTGGLANEKLFFGSGTQLSVL.

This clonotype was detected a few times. The CDR3 loop is CASSQDRAPGSPLHF. CDR3 bases: TGTGCCAGCAGCCAAGATAGGGCTCCGGGTTCACCCCTCCACTTT. The chain employs TRBV3-1 and TRBJ1-6; no definite D call. V was clipped by 0 bases and J by 9 bases, with 12 bases between them. Germline-derived CDR1 and CDR2 are LGHDT and YNNKEL (reference sequence). There are 15 residues in the CDR3.

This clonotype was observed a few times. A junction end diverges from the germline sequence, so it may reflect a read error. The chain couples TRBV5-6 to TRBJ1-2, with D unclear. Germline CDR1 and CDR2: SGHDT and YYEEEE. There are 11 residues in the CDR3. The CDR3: CASSLAYSRNF. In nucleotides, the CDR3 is TGTGCCAGCAGCTTGGCGTACAGTCGCAACTTC.

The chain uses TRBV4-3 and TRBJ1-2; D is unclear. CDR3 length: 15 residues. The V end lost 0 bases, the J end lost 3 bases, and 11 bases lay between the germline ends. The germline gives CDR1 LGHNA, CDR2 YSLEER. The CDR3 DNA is TGCGCCAGCAGCCAAGATAAGGATGGAGACTATGGCTACACCTTC. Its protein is CASSQDKDGDYGYTF.

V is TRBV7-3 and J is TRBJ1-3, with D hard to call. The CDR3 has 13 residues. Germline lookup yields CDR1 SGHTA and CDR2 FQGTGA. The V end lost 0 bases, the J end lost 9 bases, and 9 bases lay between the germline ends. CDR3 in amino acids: CASSLTLDATIYF. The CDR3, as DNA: TGTGCCAGCAGCTTAACGTTAGATGCCACCATATATTTT.

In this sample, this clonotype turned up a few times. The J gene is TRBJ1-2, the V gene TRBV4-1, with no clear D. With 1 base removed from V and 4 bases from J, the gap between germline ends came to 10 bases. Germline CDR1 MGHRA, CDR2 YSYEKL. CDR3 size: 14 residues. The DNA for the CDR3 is TGCGCCAGCAGCCAAGCCGGGCTTGGCTATGGCTACACCTTC. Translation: CASSQAGLGYGYTF.

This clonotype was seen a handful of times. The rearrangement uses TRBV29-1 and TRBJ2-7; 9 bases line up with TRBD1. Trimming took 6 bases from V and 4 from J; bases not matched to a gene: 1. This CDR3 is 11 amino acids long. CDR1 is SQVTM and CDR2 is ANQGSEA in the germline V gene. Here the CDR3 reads CSVGTGYEQYF. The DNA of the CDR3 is TGCAGCGTCGGGACAGGGTACGAGCAGTACTTC.

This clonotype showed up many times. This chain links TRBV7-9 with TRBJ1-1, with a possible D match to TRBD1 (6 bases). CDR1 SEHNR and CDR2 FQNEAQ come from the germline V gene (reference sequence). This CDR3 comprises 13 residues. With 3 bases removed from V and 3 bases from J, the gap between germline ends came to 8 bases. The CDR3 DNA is TGTGCCAGCAGCTTCCCAGGGGACACTGAAGCTTTCTTT. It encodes CASSFPGDTEAFF.

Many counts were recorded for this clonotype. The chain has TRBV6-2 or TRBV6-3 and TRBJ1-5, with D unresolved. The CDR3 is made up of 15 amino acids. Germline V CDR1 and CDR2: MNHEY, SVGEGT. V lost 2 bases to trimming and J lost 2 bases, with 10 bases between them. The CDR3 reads CASSYHGQGNQPQHF. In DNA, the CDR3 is TGTGCCAGCAGTTACCATGGGCAGGGCAATCAGCCCCAGCATTTT.

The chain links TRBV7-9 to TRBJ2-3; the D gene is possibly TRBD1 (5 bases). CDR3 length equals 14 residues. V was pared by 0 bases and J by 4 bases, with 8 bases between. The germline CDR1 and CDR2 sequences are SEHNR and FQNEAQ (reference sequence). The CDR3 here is CASSLAEGADTQYF. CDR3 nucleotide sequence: TGTGCCAGCAGCTTAGCAGAAGGGGCAGATACGCAGTATTTT.

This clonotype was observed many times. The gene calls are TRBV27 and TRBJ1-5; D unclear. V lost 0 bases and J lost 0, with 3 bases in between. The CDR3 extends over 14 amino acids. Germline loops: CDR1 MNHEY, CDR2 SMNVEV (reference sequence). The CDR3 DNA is TGTGCCAGCAGTTTATCCGGTAGCAATCAGCCCCAGCATTTT. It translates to CASSLSGSNQPQHF.

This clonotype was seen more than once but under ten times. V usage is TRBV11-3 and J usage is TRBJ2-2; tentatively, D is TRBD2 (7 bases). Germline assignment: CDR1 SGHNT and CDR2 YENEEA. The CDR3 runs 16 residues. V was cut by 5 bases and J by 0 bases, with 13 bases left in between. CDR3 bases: TGTGCCAGCAGCGCCCGGGGGGCACCGAACACCGGGGAGCTGTTTTTT. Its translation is CASSARGAPNTGELFF.

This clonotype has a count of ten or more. CDR3 in DNA: TGTGCCAGCACATACGAGCAGTACTTC. Translated: CASTYEQYF. The J gene is TRBJ2-7, the V gene TRBV7-3; D not certain. The CDR3 extends over 9 amino acids. V was shortened by 7 bases and J by 4 bases, with 2 bases between the two germline ends. CDR1 SGHTA and CDR2 FQGTGA come from the germline V gene.

CDR3 loop: CASSQVELITGELFF. CDR3 nucleotide sequence: TGTGCCAGCAGCCAAGTTGAACTTATCACCGGGGAGCTGTTTTTT. The rearrangement links TRBV4-2 to TRBJ2-2; D uncertain. The CDR3 contains 15 residues. Per germline, CDR1 LGHNA and CDR2 YNFKEQ. Trimming pared 1 base from V and 4 bases from J, leaving 10 bases between.

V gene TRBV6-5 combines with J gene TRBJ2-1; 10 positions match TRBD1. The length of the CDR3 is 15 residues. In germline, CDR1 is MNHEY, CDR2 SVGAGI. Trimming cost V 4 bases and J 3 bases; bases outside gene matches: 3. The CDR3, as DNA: TGTGCCAGCAGTTCCCGGGACAGGGGCTACAATGAGCAGTTCTTC. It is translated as CASSSRDRGYNEQFF.

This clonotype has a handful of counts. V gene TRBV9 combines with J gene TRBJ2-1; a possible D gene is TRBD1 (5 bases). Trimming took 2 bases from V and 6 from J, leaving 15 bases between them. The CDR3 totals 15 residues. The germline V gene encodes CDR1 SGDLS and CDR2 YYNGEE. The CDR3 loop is CASSVPGLAINEQFF. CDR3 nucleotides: TGTGCCAGCAGCGTCCCAGGGCTCGCAATCAATGAGCAGTTCTTC.

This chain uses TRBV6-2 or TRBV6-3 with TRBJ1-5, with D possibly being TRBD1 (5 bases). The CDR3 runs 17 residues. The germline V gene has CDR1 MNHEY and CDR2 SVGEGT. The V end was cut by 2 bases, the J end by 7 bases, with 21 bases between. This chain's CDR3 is CASSYDFGRESRQPQHF. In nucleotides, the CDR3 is TGTGCCAGCAGTTACGATTTCGGCAGGGAGTCGCGGCAGCCCCAGCATTTT.

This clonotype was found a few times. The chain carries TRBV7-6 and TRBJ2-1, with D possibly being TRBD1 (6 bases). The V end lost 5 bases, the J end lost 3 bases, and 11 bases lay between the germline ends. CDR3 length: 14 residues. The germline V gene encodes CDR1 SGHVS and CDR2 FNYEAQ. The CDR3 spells CASSLTDSYNEQFF. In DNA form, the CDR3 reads TGTGCCAGCAGCCTGACGGACAGCTACAATGAGCAGTTCTTC. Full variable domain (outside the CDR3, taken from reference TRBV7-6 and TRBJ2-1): GAGVSQSPRYKVTKRGQDVALRCDPISGHVSLYWYRQALGQGPEFLTYFNYEAQQDKSGLPNDRFSAERPEGSISTLTIQRTEQRDSAMYRCASSLTDSYNEQFFGPGTRLTVL.

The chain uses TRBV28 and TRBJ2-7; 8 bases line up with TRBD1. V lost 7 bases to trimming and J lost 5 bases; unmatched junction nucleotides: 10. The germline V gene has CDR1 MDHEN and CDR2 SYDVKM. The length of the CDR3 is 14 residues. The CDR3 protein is CASIPGGARDEQYF. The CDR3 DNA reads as TGTGCCAGCATACCAGGGGGCGCTCGGGACGAGCAGTACTTC. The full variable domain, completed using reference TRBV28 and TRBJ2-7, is DVKVTQSSRYLVKRTGEKVFLECVQDMDHENMFWYRQDPGLGLRLIYFSYDVKMKEKGDIPEGYSVSREKKERFSLILESASTNQTSMYLCASIPGGARDEQYFGPGTRLTVT.

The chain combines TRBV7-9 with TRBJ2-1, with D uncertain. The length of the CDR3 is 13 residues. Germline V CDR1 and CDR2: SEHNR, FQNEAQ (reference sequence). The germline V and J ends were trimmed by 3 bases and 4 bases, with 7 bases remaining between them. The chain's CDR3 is CASSFGIYNEQFF. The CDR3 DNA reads TGTGCCAGCAGCTTCGGAATTTACAATGAGCAGTTCTTC.

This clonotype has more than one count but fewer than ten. CDR3 sequence reads: CASSLAPLAGGYEQYF. The CDR3 coding sequence is TGTGCCAGCAGCTTAGCGCCTTTAGCGGGGGGCTACGAGCAGTACTTC. The chain recombines TRBV7-2 with TRBJ2-7, with 10 bases that match TRBD2. The CDR3 length is 16 residues. The ends lost 0 bases at V and 3 bases at J; junction bases unmatched: 5. Germline assignment: CDR1 SGHTA and CDR2 FQGNSA.